This T cell receptor beta chain is from a study of CD4 T cells in relation to SARS-CoV-2 and coronaviruses. Whole-study context: Controls used an HIV-1 Nef peptide pool or no peptide. Study-level findings and limits: About 64% of donors had memory CD4+ clonotypes crossrecognizing SARS-CoV-2 and common cold coronavirus spike. Monoreactive clones expanded significantly more to SARS-CoV-2 than crossreactive clones did.

Note on this clone: The antigen remains unidentified.

The unexposed donors gave CD4+ T cells in about 2011-2019, prior to COVID-19. CD4+ T cells were isolated from the cells after nine to eleven days of culture. Half the medium was replaced with IL-2 medium on days 3 and 7. Data came from immunoSEQ multiplex PCR; TCRdb stores just in-frame clones and leaves some out. The profile shows nearly 20,000 clones, approximately 80% of them singletons. CDR3 length: 16 amino acids. Germline CDR1 is MNHEY and CDR2 is SVGAGI. With 0 bases clipped from V and 2 bases from J, the junction kept 6 bases outside the gene matches. What was sequenced was CD4+ T cells from PBMCs, cultured in vitro. This TCR was sampled from a human donor in good health. The chain has TRBV6-5 and TRBJ1-2; TRBD1 agrees at 7 bases. CDR3 residues: CASSYSFQDRNYGYTF. The CDR3 nucleotides are TGTGCCAGCAGTTACTCTTTCCAGGACAGGAACTATGGCTACACCTTC.